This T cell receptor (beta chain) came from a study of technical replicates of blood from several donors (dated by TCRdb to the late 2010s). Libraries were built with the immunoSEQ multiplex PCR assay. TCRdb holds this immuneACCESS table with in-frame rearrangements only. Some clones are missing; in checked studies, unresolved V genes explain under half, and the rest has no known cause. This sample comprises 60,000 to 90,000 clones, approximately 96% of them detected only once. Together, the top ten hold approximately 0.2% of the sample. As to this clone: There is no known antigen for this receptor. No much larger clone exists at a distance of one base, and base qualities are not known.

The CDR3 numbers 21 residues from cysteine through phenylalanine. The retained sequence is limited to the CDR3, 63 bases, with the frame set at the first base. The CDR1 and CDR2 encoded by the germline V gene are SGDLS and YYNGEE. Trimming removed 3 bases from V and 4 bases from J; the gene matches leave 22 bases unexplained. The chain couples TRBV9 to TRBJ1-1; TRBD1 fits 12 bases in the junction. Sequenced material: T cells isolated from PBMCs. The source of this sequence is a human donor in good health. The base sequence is TGTGCCAGCAGCGCTAGTGTAGTAGGGACAGGGGGCGCGACCTATGGCACTGAAGCTTTCTTT. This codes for CASSASVVGTGGATYGTEAFF. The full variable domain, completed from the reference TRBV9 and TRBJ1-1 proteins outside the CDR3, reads DSGVTQTPKHLITATGQRVTLRCSPRSGDLSVYWYQQSLDQGLQFLIQYYNGEERAKGNILERFSAQQFPDLHSELNLSSLELGDSALYFCASSASVVGTGGATYGTEAFFGQGTRLTVV.